This entry is about one T cell receptor beta chain. Its matching antigen is unknown. Trimming pared 0 bases from V and 4 bases from J, leaving 9 bases between. The CDR3 extends over 14 amino acids. Germline values: CDR1 MNHNY, CDR2 SVGAGI (reference sequence). The donors, all of them Caucasian adults, lived in Nashville, Tennessee. These data are taken from a study of shared clonotypes between healthy human individuals. General study points: Lower generation probabilities were found for non-shared clonotypes than for those shared by all four donors. The rarefaction results pointed to incomplete sorted-subset sequencing despite large depth.

The data were produced by immunoSEQ multiplex PCR, yet TCRdb's version contains in-frame clones alone and is incomplete. This sample carries approximately 1,000,000 clones, 60% to 80% of them seen once, and the ten largest clones take 0.89%. Sequencing was done on a sample of memory CD4+ T cells from PBMCs. Subset specified: CD45RA-negative fraction. The sequence derives from a man between 18 and 29 years old in good health. Some clones in this sample may be carry-over from other donors' samples. The chain joins TRBV6-6 to TRBJ1-1, with D perhaps matching TRBD1 (5 bases). The CDR3 region is CASSYSGRATEAFF. The DNA of the CDR3 is TGTGCCAGCAGTTACTCGGGCAGGGCCACTGAAGCTTTCTTT.